Listed below are T cell receptor beta chains from one sample, sequenced in a study of shared clonotypes between healthy human individuals. Clones were sequenced by immunoSEQ multiplex PCR, and TCRdb holds only the in-frame ones, with some missing. Among 530,000 or so clones listed, 60% to 80% were seen once. The sample was PBMCs. These receptors originate from a middle-aged woman in good health. Some clones in this sample may be carry-over from other donors' samples. Each CDR3 is given with its conserved first and last residue. Each record gives: CDR3 protein, CDR3 DNA, J gene, D gene, V gene, clone size. The D gene is left open where the match is weak. Clone size appears in some rows only: once, few, many, or a class for an expanded clone.

CASSGRSYNEQFF TGTGCCAGCAGCGGTCGGAGTTACAATGAGCAGTTCTTC TRBJ2-1 . TRBV7-9 few
CSVEGVDGYTF TGCAGCGTTGAAGGGGTGGATGGCTACACCTTC TRBJ1-2 . TRBV29-1 .
CASSYSLDRGETQYF TGTGCCAGCAGTTACTCTTTAGACCGCGGGGAGACCCAGTACTTC TRBJ2-5 . TRBV6-5 many
CAISPGLAGVEQYF TGTGCCATCAGCCCGGGACTAGCGGGAGTTGAGCAGTACTTC TRBJ2-7 TRBD2 TRBV10-3 .
CSVTTVGGNTIYF TGCAGCGTTACGACAGTAGGTGGAAACACCATATATTTT TRBJ1-3 . TRBV29-1 .
CASSEGNYNEQFF TGTGCCAGCAGTGAAGGGAACTACAATGAGCAGTTCTTC TRBJ2-1 . TRBV2 .
CASSDQAGGPTDTQYF TGTGCCAGCAGTGATCAAGCGGGAGGGCCCACAGATACGCAGTATTTT TRBJ2-3 TRBD2 TRBV25-1 .
CASNIQHRGTYEQYF TGTGCCTCAAACATCCAACACAGGGGAACCTACGAGCAGTACTTC TRBJ2-7 TRBD1 TRBV28 .
CASSQTDTYSGNTIYF TGTGCCAGCAGTCAGACTGATACCTACTCTGGAAACACCATATATTTT TRBJ1-3 . TRBV2 few
CASSPRLAGGLYEQFF TGTGCCAGCAGTCCAAGGCTAGCGGGAGGACTCTATGAGCAGTTCTTC TRBJ2-1 TRBD2 TRBV7-6 .
CASSLDGSRRNEQFF TGTGCCAGCAGCTTAGACGGGAGCCGGAGGAATGAGCAGTTCTTC TRBJ2-1 . TRBV7-2 .
CASSPGENQPQHF TGTGCCAGCTCACCAGGGGAGAATCAGCCCCAGCATTTT TRBJ1-5 . TRBV18 few
CASSLGPGPVQETQYF TGTGCCAGCAGCTTAGGGCCGGGACCCGTTCAAGAGACCCAGTACTTC TRBJ2-5 . TRBV7-2 once
CASSSRTSSLGYTF TGCGCCAGCAGCAGTAGGACCTCCTCCCTCGGCTACACCTTC TRBJ1-2 . TRBV5-1 .
CASSERNTGELFF TGTGCCAGCAGTGAGCGGAACACCGGGGAGCTGTTTTTT TRBJ2-2 . TRBV25-1 once
CASSPTSGSRPFF TGTGCCAGCAGCCCAACTAGCGGGAGTCGCCCGTTCTTC TRBJ2-1 TRBD2 TRBV7-3 few
CASSLGLETQYF TGTGCCAGCAGCTTAGGGTTAGAGACCCAGTACTTC TRBJ2-5 . TRBV11-2 .
CASRAGDRGADTQYF TGTGCCAGCAGAGCAGGGGACAGGGGTGCAGATACGCAGTATTTT TRBJ2-3 TRBD1 TRBV28 .
CASSSGTGVYGSPLHF TGCGCCAGCAGCTCCGGGACAGGGGTTTATGGTTCACCCCTCCACTTT TRBJ1-6 TRBD1 TRBV5-1 .
CASSFVGAETQYF TGTGCCAGCAGCTTCGTAGGGGCCGAGACCCAGTACTTC TRBJ2-5 . TRBV7-3 .
CASSLGTLMAQPQHF TGTGCCAGCAGCTTAGGGACCCTAATGGCTCAGCCCCAGCATTTT TRBJ1-5 . TRBV7-2 .
CASSEWRGEAFF TGTGCCAGCAGTGAGTGGAGGGGGGAAGCTTTCTTT TRBJ1-1 . TRBV2 few
CASSPKAGTTYEQYF TGTGCCAGCAGCCCCAAAGCGGGAACGACCTACGAGCAGTACTTC TRBJ2-7 TRBD2 TRBV7-3 .
CASSRVAGSYNEQFF TGTGCCAGCAGCAGGGTAGCGGGGAGCTACAATGAGCAGTTCTTC TRBJ2-1 TRBD2 TRBV9 few